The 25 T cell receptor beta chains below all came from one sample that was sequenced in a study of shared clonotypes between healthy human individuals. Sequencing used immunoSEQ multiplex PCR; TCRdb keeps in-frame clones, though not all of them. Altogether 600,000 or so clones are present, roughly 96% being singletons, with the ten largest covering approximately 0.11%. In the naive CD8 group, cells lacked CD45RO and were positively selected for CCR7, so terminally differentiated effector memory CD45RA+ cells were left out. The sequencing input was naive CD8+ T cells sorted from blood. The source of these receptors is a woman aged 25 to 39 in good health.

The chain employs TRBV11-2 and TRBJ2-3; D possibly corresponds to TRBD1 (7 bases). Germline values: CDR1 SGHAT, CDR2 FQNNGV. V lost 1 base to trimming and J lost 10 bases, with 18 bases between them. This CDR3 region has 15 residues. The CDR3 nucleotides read TGTGCCAGCAGCTTAGGAGGGACTTCAGGGGGTGCGCAGTATTTT. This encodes CASSLGGTSGGAQYF.

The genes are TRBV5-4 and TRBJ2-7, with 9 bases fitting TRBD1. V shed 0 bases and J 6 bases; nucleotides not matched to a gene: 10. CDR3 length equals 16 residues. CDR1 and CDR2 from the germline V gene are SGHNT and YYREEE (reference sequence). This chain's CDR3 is CASSLAGGQGLAEQYF. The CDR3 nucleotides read TGTGCCAGCAGCTTGGCTGGGGGACAGGGCCTCGCCGAGCAGTACTTC.

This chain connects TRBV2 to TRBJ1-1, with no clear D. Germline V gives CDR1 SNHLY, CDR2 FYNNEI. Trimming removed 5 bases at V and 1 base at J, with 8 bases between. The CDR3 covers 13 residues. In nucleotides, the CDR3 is TGTGCCAGCAGTATTACATCGAACACTGAAGCTTTCTTT. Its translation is CASSITSNTEAFF.

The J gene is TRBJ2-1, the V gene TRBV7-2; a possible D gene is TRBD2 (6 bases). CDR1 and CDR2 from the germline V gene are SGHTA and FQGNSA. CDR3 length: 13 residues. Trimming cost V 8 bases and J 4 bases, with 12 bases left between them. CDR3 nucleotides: TGTGCCAGCCCGGGACTTACTTACAATGAGCAGTTCTTC. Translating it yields CASPGLTYNEQFF.

The CDR3 DNA is TGTGCCAGCAGCTTGTGGGACATCAACACCGGGGAGCTGTTTTTT. This codes for CASSLWDINTGELFF. V usage is TRBV5-4 and J usage is TRBJ2-2, with D perhaps matching TRBD1 (6 bases). CDR1 is SGHNT, CDR2 YYREEE, per germline (reference sequence). Trimming left V 1 base short and J 2 bases short, with 9 bases between. This CDR3 region has 15 residues.

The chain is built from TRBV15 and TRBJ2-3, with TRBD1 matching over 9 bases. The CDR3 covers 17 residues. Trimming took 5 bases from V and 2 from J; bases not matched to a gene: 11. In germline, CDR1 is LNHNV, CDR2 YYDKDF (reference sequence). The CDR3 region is CATSATTGTGFTDTQYF. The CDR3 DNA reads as TGTGCCACCAGCGCCACCACCGGGACAGGGTTCACAGATACGCAGTATTTT.

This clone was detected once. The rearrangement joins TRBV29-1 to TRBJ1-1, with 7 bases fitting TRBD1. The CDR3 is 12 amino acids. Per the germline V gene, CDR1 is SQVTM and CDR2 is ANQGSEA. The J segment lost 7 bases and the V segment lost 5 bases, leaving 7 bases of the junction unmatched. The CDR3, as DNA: TGCAGCGTTCATTTACAGGGGTTTGAAGCTTTCTTT. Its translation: CSVHLQGFEAFF.

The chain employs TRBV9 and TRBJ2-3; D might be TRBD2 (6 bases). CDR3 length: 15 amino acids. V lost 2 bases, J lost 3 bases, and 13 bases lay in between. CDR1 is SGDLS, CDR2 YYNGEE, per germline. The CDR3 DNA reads TGTGCCAGCAGCGTTGGCGGGGCTGAGACAGATACGCAGTATTTT. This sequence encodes CASSVGGAETDTQYF.

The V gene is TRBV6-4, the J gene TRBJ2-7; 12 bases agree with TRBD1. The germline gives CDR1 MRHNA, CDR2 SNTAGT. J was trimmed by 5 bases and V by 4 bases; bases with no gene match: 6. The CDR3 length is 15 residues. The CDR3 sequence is CASSGRGQGADEQYF. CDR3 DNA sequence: TGTGCCAGCAGTGGTAGGGGACAGGGGGCCGACGAGCAGTACTTC.

The CDR3 DNA reads as TGCGCCAGCAGCCAAGAGAGCGGGACCGGGGGTGAGCAGTTCTTC. This codes for CASSQESGTGGEQFF. This chain uses TRBV4-1 with TRBJ2-1; 7 positions match TRBD2. The germline V gene has CDR1 MGHRA and CDR2 YSYEKL. The CDR3 is 15 residues long. With 0 bases clipped from V and 9 bases from J, the junction kept 8 bases outside the gene matches.

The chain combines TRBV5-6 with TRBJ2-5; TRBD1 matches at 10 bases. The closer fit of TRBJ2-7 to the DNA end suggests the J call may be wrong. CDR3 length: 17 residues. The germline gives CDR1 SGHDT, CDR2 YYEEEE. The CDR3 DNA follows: TGTGCCAGCAGCTTGTCGGGACAGGGGCGCGTCTCCTACGAGCAGTACTTC. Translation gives CASSLSGQGRVSYEQYF.

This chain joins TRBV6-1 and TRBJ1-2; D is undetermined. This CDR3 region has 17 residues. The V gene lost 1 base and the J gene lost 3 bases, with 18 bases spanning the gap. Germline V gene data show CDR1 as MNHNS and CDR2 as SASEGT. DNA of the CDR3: TGTGCCAGCAGTGAAGAGAGGATAGGTCAGAAAGACTATGGCTACACCTTC. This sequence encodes CASSEERIGQKDYGYTF.

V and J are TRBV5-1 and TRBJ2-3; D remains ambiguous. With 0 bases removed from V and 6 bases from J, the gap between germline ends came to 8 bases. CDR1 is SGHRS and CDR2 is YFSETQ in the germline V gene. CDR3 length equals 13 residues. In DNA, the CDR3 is TGCGCCAGCAGCTTGGACTCCAGGGATACGCAGTATTTT. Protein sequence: CASSLDSRDTQYF.

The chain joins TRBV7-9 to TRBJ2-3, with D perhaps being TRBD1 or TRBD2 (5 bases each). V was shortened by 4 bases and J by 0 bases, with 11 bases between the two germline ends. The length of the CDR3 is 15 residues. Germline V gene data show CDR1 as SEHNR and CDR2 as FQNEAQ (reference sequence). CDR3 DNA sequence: TGTGCCAGCAGCTCGCCGGGACGGAGCACAGATACGCAGTATTTT. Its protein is CASSSPGRSTDTQYF.

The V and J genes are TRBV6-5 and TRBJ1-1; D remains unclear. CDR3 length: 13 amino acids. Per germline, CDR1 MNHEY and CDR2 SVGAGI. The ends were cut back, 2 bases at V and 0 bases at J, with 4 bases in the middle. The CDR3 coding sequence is TGTGCCAGCAGTTACGCCCTGAACACTGAAGCTTTCTTT. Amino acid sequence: CASSYALNTEAFF.

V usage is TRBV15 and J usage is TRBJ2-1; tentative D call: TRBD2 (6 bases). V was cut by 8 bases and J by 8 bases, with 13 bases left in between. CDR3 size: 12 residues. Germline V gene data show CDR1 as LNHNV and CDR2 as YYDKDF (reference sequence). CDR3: CATRIPGDEQFF. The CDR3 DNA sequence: TGTGCCACCCGGATCCCGGGGGATGAGCAGTTCTTC.

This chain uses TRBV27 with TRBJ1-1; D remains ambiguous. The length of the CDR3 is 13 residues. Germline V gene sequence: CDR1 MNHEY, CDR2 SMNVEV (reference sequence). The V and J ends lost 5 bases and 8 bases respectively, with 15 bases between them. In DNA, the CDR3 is TGTGCCAGCAGTCCCCCAGGCACGCCAGAAGCTTTCTTT. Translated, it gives CASSPPGTPEAFF.

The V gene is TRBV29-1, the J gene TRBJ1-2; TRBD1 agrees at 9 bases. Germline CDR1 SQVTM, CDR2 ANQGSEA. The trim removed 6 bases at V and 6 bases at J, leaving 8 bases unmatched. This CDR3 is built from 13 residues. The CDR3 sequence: CSVVGQGTDGYTF. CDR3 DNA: TGCAGCGTGGTTGGACAGGGGACTGATGGCTACACCTTC.

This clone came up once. The CDR3 DNA sequence: TGTGCCAGCAGTTTCCTAATGGATAACACTGAAGCTTTCTTT. Its translation is CASSFLMDNTEAFF. The chain has TRBV28 and TRBJ1-1, with D hard to call. This CDR3 contains 14 residues. CDR1 is MDHEN and CDR2 is SYDVKM in the germline V gene. Between the trimmed V and J ends, which lost 3 bases and 2 bases, there was a span of 10 bases. The full variable domain, rest sourced from reference TRBV28 and TRBJ1-1, is DVKVTQSSRYLVKRTGEKVFLECVQDMDHENMFWYRQDPGLGLRLIYFSYDVKMKEKGDIPEGYSVSREKKERFSLILESASTNQTSMYLCASSFLMDNTEAFFGQGTRLTVV.

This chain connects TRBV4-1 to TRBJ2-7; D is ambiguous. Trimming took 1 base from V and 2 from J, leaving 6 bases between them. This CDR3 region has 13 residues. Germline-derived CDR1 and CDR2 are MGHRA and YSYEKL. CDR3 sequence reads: CASSQVSAYEQYF. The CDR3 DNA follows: TGCGCCAGCAGCCAAGTCAGTGCCTACGAGCAGTACTTC.

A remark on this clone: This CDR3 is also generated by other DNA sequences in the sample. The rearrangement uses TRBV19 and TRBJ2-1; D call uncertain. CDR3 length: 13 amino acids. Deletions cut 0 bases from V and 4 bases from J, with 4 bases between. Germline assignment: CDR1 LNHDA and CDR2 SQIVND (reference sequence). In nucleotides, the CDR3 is TGTGCCAGTAGTATAGACCAGTACAATGAGCAGTTCTTC. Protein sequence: CASSIDQYNEQFF.

CDR3 region: CASSPLPGALSTDTQYF. In DNA form, the CDR3 reads TGTGCCAGTAGTCCACTGCCAGGGGCTCTGAGCACAGATACGCAGTATTTT. The chain has TRBV19 and TRBJ2-3, with D perhaps TRBD1 (6 bases). V dropped 5 bases and J dropped 0 bases, with 18 bases sitting between them. The CDR3 consists of 17 residues. Germline V gives CDR1 LNHDA, CDR2 SQIVND (reference sequence).

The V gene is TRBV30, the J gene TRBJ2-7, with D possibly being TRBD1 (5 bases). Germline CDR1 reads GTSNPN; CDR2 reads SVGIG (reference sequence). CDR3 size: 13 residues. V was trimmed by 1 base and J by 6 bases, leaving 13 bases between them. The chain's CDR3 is CAWSAREGREQYF. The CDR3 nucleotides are TGTGCCTGGAGTGCCAGGGAAGGGCGCGAGCAGTACTTC. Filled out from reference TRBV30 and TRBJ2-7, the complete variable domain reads SQTIHQWPATLVQPVGSPLSLECTVEGTSNPNLYWYRQAAGRGLQLLFYSVGIGQISSEVPQNLSASRPQDRQFILSSKKLLLSDSGFYLCAWSAREGREQYFGPGTRLTVT.

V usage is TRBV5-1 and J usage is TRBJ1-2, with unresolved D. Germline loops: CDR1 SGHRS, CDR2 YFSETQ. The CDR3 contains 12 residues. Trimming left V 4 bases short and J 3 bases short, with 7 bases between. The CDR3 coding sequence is TGCGCCAGCAGCGCCGGATACTATGGCTACACCTTC. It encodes CASSAGYYGYTF.

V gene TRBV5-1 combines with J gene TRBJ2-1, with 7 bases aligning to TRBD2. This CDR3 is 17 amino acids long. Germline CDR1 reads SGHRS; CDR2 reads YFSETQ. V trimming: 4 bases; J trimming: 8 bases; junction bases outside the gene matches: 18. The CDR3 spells CASSPRDYLRSIDEQFF. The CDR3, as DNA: TGCGCCAGCAGCCCCCGGGACTACCTCAGGAGCATCGATGAGCAGTTCTTC.